This T cell receptor (beta chain) derives from a study of blood T cell repertoires in COVID-19. Overall study: Sources were T cells, B-cell-depleted T cells, or PBMCs; the material itself was cDNA or gDNA.

Donors were grouped by their self-reported clinical history. Resolution of symptoms, clearance, or two negative PCRs was present in recovered Cohort 3 donors. V lost 3 bases to trimming and J lost 1 base, with 6 bases between them. This CDR3 contains 13 residues. Germline V lookup: CDR1 MNHEY, CDR2 SMNVEV (reference sequence). Generated by immunoSEQ multiplex PCR, the TCRdb table keeps only in-frame clones and is missing some. The profile shows about 370,000 clones, roughly nine tenths of them singletons. As for this clone: Other DNA sequences in this sample translate to the same CDR3.

The receptor was derived from a man aged 18 to 35 who had recovered from COVID-19. The genes are TRBV27 and TRBJ1-1; D is undetermined. Sequenced material: PBMCs or T cells enriched from blood (not recorded which). CDR3 DNA: TGTGCCAGCAGTTTCTCCAGGAACACTGAAGCTTTCTTT. This translates into CASSFSRNTEAFF.